Below are 17 T cell receptor beta chains sequenced from a single sample in a study of shared clonotypes between healthy human individuals. Some clones are missing from TCRdb's copy, which holds only in-frame ones; the method was immunoSEQ multiplex PCR. The sample contains 2 million to 2.5 million clones, over 85% of which appear only once. What was sequenced was naive CD4+ T cells from PBMCs. Stated subset: CD45RA+ positively selected. The receptor set was obtained from a man aged 18 to 30 in good health. Some clones in this sample may be carry-over from other donors' samples.

The chain carries TRBV6-5 and TRBJ2-3, with 9 bases aligning to TRBD1. The CDR3 has 14 residues. The germline gives CDR1 MNHEY, CDR2 SVGAGI. Trimming cost V 8 bases and J 5 bases; bases outside gene matches: 8. CDR3 amino acids: CASARDRELDTQYF. CDR3 nucleotides: TGTGCCAGCGCCCGGGACAGGGAACTAGATACGCAGTATTTT.

V gene TRBV2 combines with J gene TRBJ2-3, with a possible D match to TRBD2 (6 bases). Trimming pared 4 bases from V and 0 bases from J, leaving 11 bases between. From germline, CDR1 is SNHLY and CDR2 FYNNEI. The CDR3 is 15 amino acids. CDR3 bases: TGTGCCAGCAGTGGTGGGGACTTTAGCACAGATACGCAGTATTTT. Translated, it gives CASSGGDFSTDTQYF.

The chain combines TRBV5-4 with TRBJ2-7; D ambiguous. This CDR3 region has 14 residues. Looked up from germline, CDR1 is SGHNT and CDR2 is YYREEE (reference sequence). V was cut by 4 bases and J by 2 bases, with 13 bases left in between. The CDR3 reads CASSAQGGPYEQYF. The CDR3 DNA sequence: TGTGCCAGCAGCGCGCAAGGTGGACCCTACGAGCAGTACTTC.

The V call is TRBV19, the J call TRBJ2-1, with a possible D match to TRBD1 (6 bases). Trimming removed 1 base at V and 0 bases at J, with 7 bases between. CDR3 length: 15 residues. Germline CDR1 reads LNHDA; CDR2 reads SQIVND (reference sequence). CDR3 loop: CASSIVQGSYNEQFF. CDR3 coding DNA: TGTGCCAGTAGTATAGTACAGGGCTCCTACAATGAGCAGTTCTTC.

The chain combines TRBV19 with TRBJ2-7; D remains ambiguous. CDR1 and CDR2 (germline): LNHDA, SQIVND (reference sequence). The CDR3 spans 13 residues. Trimming removed 1 base from V and 7 bases from J, with 11 bases in between. Written as DNA, the CDR3 is TGTGCCAGTAGTATAGGACCCCTTCGGGAGCAGTACTTC. It is translated as CASSIGPLREQYF.

The chain is built from TRBV6-6 and TRBJ1-1; D might be TRBD1 (5 bases). In germline, CDR1 is MNHNY, CDR2 SVGAGI (reference sequence). CDR3 size: 13 residues. V was clipped by 6 bases and J by 5 bases, with 13 bases between them. The CDR3 spells CASSHGGGTEAFF. Written as DNA, the CDR3 is TGTGCCAGCAGCCACGGGGGAGGGACTGAAGCTTTCTTT.

The chain couples TRBV21-1 to TRBJ2-3; the D call of TRBD1 is as the table states it, not checked on the DNA. TRBV21-1 has pseudogene status. This CDR3 is 15 amino acids long. CDR3 sequence (DNA): TGTGCCAGCAGCAAAGATGGCCAGAGACAAGATACGCAGTATTTT. Amino acids: CASSKDGQRQDTQYF.

The V gene is TRBV2, the J gene TRBJ1-3; D remains ambiguous. CDR3 size: 15 residues. Per the germline V gene, CDR1 is SNHLY and CDR2 is FYNNEI. Trimming pared 4 bases from V and 4 bases from J, leaving 14 bases between. For the CDR3, the DNA is TGTGCCAGCAGTGGGGCTGACGGATCCGGAAACACCATATATTTT. Protein: CASSGADGSGNTIYF.

V gene TRBV27 combines with J gene TRBJ2-7; 11 positions match TRBD1. J gave up 6 bases and V 6 bases, and 10 bases lay outside the gene matches. Per the germline V gene, CDR1 is MNHEY and CDR2 is SMNVEV (reference sequence). This CDR3 comprises 15 residues. CDR3 bases: TGTGCCAGCAGCACGAACCGGGACAGGGGGTCCGAGCAGTACTTC. It codes for CASSTNRDRGSEQYF.

The rearrangement uses TRBV19 and TRBJ1-5, with 8 nucleotides matching TRBD1. Trimming removed 3 bases from V and 3 bases from J; junction bases left unmatched: 4. This CDR3 has 15 residues. Germline V CDR1 and CDR2: LNHDA, SQIVND (reference sequence). CDR3: CASSIQGAFNQPQHF. The CDR3 coding sequence is TGTGCCAGTAGTATTCAGGGGGCTTTCAATCAGCCCCAGCATTTT.

The chain recombines TRBV7-6 with TRBJ2-6, with no clear D. Deletions cut 5 bases from V and 4 bases from J, with 12 bases between. The CDR3 length is 15 residues. Germline CDR1 is SGHVS and CDR2 is FNYEAQ. In nucleotides, the CDR3 is TGTGCCAGCAGCCCCAGTCATGCCGGGGCCAACGTCCTGACTTTC. The encoded protein is CASSPSHAGANVLTF. The full variable domain, completed using reference TRBV7-6 and TRBJ2-6, is GAGVSQSPRYKVTKRGQDVALRCDPISGHVSLYWYRQALGQGPEFLTYFNYEAQQDKSGLPNDRFSAERPEGSISTLTIQRTEQRDSAMYRCASSPSHAGANVLTFGAGSRLTVL.

The chain links TRBV30 to TRBJ2-7; 14 positions match TRBD2. Germline V CDR1 and CDR2: GTSNPN, SVGIG (reference sequence). CDR3 length: 20 residues. Germline trimming cut 5 bases from V and 6 bases from J; bases unmatched to any gene: 24. The CDR3 DNA reads TGTGCCTGGTCTTCAGACAGGGTAATTTCACGGACTAGCGGGAGGAGCGAGCAGTACTTC. It specifies CAWSSDRVISRTSGRSEQYF.

The CDR3 spells CASKRTSGSINEQFF. The CDR3, as DNA: TGTGCCAGCAAAAGGACTAGCGGGAGTATTAATGAGCAGTTCTTC. The chain recombines TRBV6-5 with TRBJ2-1; 13 bases line up with TRBD2. This CDR3 contains 15 residues. Germline CDR1 reads MNHEY; CDR2 reads SVGAGI. V gave up 7 bases and J gave up 7 bases; unmatched junction bases: 7.

This chain's CDR3 is CASSQDAVARGGGAFF. The CDR3 DNA reads TGCGCCAGCAGCCAAGATGCCGTGGCCAGGGGAGGGGGAGCTTTCTTT. V is TRBV4-3 and J is TRBJ1-1; possible D gene TRBD1, 6 bases. Germline V gene data show CDR1 as LGHNA and CDR2 as YSLEER. V gave up 0 bases and J gave up 10 bases, with 21 bases separating them. CDR3 length: 16 amino acids.

The gene calls are TRBV7-6 and TRBJ2-5, with D uncertain. The length of the CDR3 is 14 residues. From germline, CDR1 is SGHVS and CDR2 FNYEAQ. Trimming cost V 1 base and J 9 bases, with 15 bases left between them. The CDR3 nucleotides are TGTGCCAGCAGCTTAGTTTACCCTCTTCAAGCCCAGTACTTC. This codes for CASSLVYPLQAQYF.

The chain combines TRBV6-6 with TRBJ1-3, with no clear D. Trimming cost V 4 bases and J 6 bases, with 16 bases left between them. This CDR3 has 15 amino acids. Germline V gene sequence: CDR1 MNHNY, CDR2 SVGAGI (reference sequence). The CDR3 bases are TGTGCCAGCAGTTCTCCCCTAGTTCGGGTAAACACCATATATTTT. Protein: CASSSPLVRVNTIYF.

The V and J genes are TRBV6-5 and TRBJ2-3, with D tentatively TRBD1 or TRBD2 (5 bases each). The CDR3 contains 15 residues. Germline V CDR1 and CDR2: MNHEY, SVGAGI. The ends were cut back, 6 bases at V and 2 bases at J, with 15 bases in the middle. Here the CDR3 DNA reads TGTGCCAGCAGGGAAAGTGGGGACCCCACAGATACGCAGTATTTT. Its protein is CASRESGDPTDTQYF.